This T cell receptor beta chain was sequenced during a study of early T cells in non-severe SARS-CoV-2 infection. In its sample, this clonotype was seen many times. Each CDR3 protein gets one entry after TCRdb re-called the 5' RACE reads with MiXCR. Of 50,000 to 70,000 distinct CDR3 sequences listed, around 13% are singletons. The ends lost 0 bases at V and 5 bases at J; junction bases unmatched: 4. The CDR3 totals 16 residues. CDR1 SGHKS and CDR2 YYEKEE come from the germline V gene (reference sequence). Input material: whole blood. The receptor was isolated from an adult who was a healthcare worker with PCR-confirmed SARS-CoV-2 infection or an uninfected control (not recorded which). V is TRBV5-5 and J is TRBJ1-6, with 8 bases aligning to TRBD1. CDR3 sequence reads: CASSLVPGGDNSPLHF. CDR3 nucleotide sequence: TGTGCCAGCAGCTTGGTTCCAGGGGGCGATAATTCACCCCTCCACTTT.